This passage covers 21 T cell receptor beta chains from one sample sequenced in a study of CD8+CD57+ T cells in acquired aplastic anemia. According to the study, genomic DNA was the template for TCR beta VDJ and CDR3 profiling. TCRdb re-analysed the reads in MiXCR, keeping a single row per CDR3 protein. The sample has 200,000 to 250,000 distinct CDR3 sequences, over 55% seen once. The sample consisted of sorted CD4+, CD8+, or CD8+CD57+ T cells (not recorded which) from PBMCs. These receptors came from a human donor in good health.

DNA of the CDR3: TGTGCCATCAGCCTTATACCGGGACAGATAAATGAAAAACTGTTTTTT. This sequence encodes CAISLIPGQINEKLFF. The chain recombines TRBV10-3 with TRBJ1-4, with 7 nucleotides matching TRBD1. The CDR3 is 16 amino acids. In germline, CDR1 is ENHRY, CDR2 SYGVKD. Germline trimming cut 6 bases from V and 5 bases from J; bases unmatched to any gene: 12.

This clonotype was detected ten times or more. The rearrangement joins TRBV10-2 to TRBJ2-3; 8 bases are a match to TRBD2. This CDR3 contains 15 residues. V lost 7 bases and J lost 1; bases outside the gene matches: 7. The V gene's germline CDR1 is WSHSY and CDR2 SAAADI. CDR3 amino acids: CASTQTGGGTDTQYF. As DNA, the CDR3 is TGCGCCAGCACCCAGACGGGGGGGGGCACAGATACGCAGTATTTT.

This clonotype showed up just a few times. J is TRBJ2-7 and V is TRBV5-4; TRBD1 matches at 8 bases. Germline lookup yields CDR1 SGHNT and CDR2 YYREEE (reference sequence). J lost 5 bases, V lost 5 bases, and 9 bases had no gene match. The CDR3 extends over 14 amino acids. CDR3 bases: TGTGCCAGCAGTCGTCAGGGGGCGTCGGACGAGCAGTACTTC. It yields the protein CASSRQGASDEQYF.

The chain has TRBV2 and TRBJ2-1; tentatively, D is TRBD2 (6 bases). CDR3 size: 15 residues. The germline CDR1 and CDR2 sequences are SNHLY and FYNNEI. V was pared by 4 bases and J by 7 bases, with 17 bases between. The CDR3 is CASSAGWLARNEQFF. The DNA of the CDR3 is TGTGCCAGCAGTGCGGGTTGGCTAGCGAGAAATGAGCAGTTCTTC.

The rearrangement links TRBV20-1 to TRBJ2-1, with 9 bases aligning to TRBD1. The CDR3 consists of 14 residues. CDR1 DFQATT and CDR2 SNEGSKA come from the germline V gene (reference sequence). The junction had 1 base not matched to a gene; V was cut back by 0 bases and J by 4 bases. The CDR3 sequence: CSAREGTGYNEQFF. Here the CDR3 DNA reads TGCAGTGCTAGAGAAGGGACAGGGTACAATGAGCAGTTCTTC.

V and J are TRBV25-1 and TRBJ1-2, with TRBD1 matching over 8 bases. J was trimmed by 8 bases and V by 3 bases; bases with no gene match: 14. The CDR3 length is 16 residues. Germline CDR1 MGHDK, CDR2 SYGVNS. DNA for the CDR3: TGTGCCAGCAGTGAGGGAAGACAGGGGCCTGTGTTGGGCTACACCTTC. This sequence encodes CASSEGRQGPVLGYTF.

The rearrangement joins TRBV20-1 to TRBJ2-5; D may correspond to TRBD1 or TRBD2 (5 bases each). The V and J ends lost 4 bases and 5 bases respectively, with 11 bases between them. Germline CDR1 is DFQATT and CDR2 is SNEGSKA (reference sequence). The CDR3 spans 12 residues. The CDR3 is CSATGTAETQYF. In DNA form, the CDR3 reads TGCAGTGCTACGGGGACGGCCGAGACCCAGTACTTC.

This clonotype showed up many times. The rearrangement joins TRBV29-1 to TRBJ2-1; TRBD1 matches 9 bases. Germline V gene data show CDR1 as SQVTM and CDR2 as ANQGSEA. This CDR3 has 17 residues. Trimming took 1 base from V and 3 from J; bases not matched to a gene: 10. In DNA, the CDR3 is TGCAGCGTTGAAGCGGACCGGGACAGGGAGATCTACAATGAGCAGTTCTTC. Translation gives CSVEADRDREIYNEQFF.

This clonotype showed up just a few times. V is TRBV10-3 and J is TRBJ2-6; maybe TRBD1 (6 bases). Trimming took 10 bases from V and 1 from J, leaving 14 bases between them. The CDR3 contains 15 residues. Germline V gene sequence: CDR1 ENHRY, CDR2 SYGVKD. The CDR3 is CATHEGQSGANVLTF. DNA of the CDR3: TGTGCCACCCACGAGGGACAATCTGGGGCCAACGTCCTGACTTTC.

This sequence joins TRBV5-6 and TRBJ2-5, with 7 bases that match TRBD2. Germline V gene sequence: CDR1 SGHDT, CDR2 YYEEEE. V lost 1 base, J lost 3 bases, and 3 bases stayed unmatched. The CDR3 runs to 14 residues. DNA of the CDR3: TGTGCCAGCAGCTTGTGGGGGGGAAAAGAGACCCAGTACTTC. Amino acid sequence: CASSLWGGKETQYF.

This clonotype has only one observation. The CDR3 protein is CASSIEGVGGALGTDTQYF. The CDR3 region has the DNA TGTGCCAGTAGTATAGAGGGGGTCGGAGGAGCCTTAGGGACAGATACGCAGTATTTT. The chain combines TRBV19 with TRBJ2-3, with D perhaps assigned TRBD1 or TRBD2 (5 bases each). Germline V gene data show CDR1 as LNHDA and CDR2 as SQIVND (reference sequence). The V end was cut by 0 bases, the J end by 3 bases, with 22 bases between. This CDR3 has 19 amino acids. The full variable domain, its missing parts supplied by reference TRBV19 and TRBJ2-3, is DGGITQSPKYLFRKEGQNVTLSCEQNLNHDAMYWYRQDPGQGLRLIYYSQIVNDFQKGDIAEGYSVSREKKESFPLTVTSAQKNPTAFYLCASSIEGVGGALGTDTQYFGPGTRLTVL.

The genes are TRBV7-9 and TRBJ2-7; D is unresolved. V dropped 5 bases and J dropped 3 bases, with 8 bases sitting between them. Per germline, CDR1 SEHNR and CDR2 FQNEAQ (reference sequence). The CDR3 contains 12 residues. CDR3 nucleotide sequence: TGTGCCAGCAGCAATCCGAACTACGAGCAGTACTTC. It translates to CASSNPNYEQYF.

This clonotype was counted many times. The CDR3 sequence is CASSPLAGGPGDEQFF. CDR3 nucleotide sequence: TGTGCCAGCAGCCCCCTGGCGGGGGGCCCCGGGGATGAGCAGTTCTTC. The rearrangement links TRBV9 to TRBJ2-1; TRBD2 agrees at 8 bases. The CDR3 is 16 amino acids. After removal of 4 bases from V and 8 bases from J, the junction contained 14 bases not matched to a gene. Germline V gene sequence: CDR1 SGDLS, CDR2 YYNGEE.

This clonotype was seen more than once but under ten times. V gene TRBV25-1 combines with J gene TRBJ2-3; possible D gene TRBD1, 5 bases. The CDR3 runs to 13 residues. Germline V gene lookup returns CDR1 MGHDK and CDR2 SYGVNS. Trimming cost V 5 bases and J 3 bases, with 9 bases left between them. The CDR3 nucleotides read TGTGCCAGCAGTTACCGACAGACAGATACGCAGTATTTT. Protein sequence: CASSYRQTDTQYF.

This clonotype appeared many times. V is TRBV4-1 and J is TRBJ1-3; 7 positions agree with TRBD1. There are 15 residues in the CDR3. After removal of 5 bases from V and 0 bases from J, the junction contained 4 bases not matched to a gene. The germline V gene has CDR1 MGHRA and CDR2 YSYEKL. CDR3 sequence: CASSSRDSSGNTIYF. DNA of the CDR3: TGCGCCAGCAGCTCCCGGGACAGCTCTGGAAACACCATATATTTT.

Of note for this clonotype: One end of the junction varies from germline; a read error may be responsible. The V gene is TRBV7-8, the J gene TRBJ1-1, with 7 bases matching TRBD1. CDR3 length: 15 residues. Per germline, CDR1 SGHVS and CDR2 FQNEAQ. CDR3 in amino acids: CASSQGGRGGTEAFF. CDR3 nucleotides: TGCGCCAGCAGCCAAGGCGGCAGGGGGGGCACTGAAGCTTTCTTT.

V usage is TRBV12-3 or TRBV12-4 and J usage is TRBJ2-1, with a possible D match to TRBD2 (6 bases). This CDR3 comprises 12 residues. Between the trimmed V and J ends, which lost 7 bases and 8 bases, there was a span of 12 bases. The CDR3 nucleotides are TGTGCCAGCACCCCCGGGAGCGATGAGCAGTTCTTC. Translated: CASTPGSDEQFF.

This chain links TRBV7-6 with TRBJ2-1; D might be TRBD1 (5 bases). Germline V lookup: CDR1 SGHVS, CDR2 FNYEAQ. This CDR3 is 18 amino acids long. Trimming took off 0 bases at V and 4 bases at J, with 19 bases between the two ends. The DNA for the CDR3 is TGTGCCAGCAGCTTAGCTGGCGTTGGGGCAGAACTATACAATGAGCAGTTCTTC. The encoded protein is CASSLAGVGAELYNEQFF.

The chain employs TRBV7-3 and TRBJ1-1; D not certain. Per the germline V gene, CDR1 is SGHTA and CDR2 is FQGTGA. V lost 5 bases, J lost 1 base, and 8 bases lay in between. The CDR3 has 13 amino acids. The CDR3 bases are TGTGCCAGCAGCAAAGACACGAACACTGAAGCTTTCTTT. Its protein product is CASSKDTNTEAFF. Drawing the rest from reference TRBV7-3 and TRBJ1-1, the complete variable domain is GAGVSQTPSNKVTEKGKYVELRCDPISGHTALYWYRQSLGQGPEFLIYFQGTGAADDSGLPNDRFFAVRPEGSVSTLKIQRTERGDSAVYLCASSKDTNTEAFFGQGTRLTVV.

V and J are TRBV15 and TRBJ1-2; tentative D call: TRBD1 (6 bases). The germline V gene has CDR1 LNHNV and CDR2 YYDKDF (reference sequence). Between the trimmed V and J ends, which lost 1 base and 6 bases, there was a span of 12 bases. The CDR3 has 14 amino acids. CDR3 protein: CATSRGTAADGYTF. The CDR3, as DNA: TGTGCCACCAGCAGAGGGACAGCGGCAGATGGCTACACCTTC.

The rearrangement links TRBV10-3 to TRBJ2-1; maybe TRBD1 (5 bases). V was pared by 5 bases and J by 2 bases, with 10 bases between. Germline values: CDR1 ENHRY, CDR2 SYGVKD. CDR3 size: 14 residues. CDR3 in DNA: TGTGCCATCAGTAAGGACAACCCCTACAATGAGCAGTTCTTC. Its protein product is CAISKDNPYNEQFF.